Listed here are 2 T cell receptor beta chains from one sample, sequenced in a study of Graves' ophthalmopathy and Graves' hyperthyroidism. For repertoire sequencing, the TCR beta CDR3 regions were amplified from RNA transcripts. Investigators did first-round RT-PCR with HTBI primers, then second-round multiplex PCR. One entry per CDR3 protein, called by TCRdb with MiXCR from the multiplex PCR reads. The table records about 600,000 distinct CDR3 sequences, 35% to 45% of them present only once. What was sequenced was peripheral blood or thyroid tissue (not recorded which). These receptors came from an adult man with Graves' hyperthyroidism.

This clonotype was found a few times. An end of the junction differs from the germline gene, which may be a read error. The chain couples TRBV7-9 to TRBJ2-3; 11 nucleotides match TRBD2. Germline-derived CDR1 and CDR2 are SEHNR and FQNEAQ (reference sequence). The CDR3 contains 15 residues. CDR3 sequence reads: CASSLAGGRPDTQYF. The DNA for the CDR3 is TGTGCCAGCAGTTTAGCGGGGGGGCGCCCAGATACGCAGTATTTT.

This clonotype was recorded many times. The chain couples TRBV29-1 to TRBJ2-7; 11 bases match TRBD2. CDR3 length: 15 residues. Trimming removed 4 bases from V and 6 bases from J; junction bases left unmatched: 11. CDR1 is SQVTM and CDR2 is ANQGSEA in the germline V gene. The CDR3 reads CSVVRTSGSPSEQYF. CDR3 nucleotides: TGCAGCGTTGTGAGGACTAGCGGGTCCCCCAGCGAGCAGTACTTC.